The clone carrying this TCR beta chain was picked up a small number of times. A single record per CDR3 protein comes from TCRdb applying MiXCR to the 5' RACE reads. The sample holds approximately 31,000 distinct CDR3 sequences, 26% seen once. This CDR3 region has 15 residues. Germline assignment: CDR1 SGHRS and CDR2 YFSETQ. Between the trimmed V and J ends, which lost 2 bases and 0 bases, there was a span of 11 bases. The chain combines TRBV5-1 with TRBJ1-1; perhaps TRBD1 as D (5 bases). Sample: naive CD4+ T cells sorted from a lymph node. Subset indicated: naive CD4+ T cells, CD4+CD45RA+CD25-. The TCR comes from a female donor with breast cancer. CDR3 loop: CASSFVQGMNTEAFF. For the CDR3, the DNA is TGCGCCAGCAGCTTTGTGCAGGGAATGAACACTGAAGCTTTCTTT. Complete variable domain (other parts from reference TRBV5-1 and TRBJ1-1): KAGVTQTPRYLIKTRGQQVTLSCSPISGHRSVSWYQQTPGQGLQFLFEYFSETQRNKGNFPGRFSGRQFSNSRSEMNVSTLELGDSALYLCASSFVQGMNTEAFFGQGTRLTVV.